Below, 12 T cell receptor beta chains from the same sample are listed, as sequenced in a study of Ad26.COV2.S vaccination and SARS-CoV-2 variants. Libraries were prepared by immunoSEQ multiplex PCR; TCRdb keeps only in-frame clonotypes and omits some of them. The data hold 510,000 or so clones, with around 90% observed a single time. The treatment: around 19 received Ad26.COV2.S at low or high dose, single or two shots; 5 received placebo; per-sample allocation not given. Collection of the samples took place on day 63 after the first injection of vaccine or placebo. This specimen was peripheral blood, taken in a trial of Ad26.COV2.S vaccine versus placebo. These receptors all come from a person between 18 and 65 years old who received the Ad26.COV2.S COVID-19 vaccine or a placebo.

This clone came up many times. The rearrangement joins TRBV7-3 to TRBJ2-5, with TRBD1 matching over 8 bases. Germline CDR1 SGHTA, CDR2 FQGTGA. Losses at the gene ends were 5 bases for V and 4 bases for J; bases not matched to a gene: 9. CDR3 size: 15 residues. This chain's CDR3 is CASSRIQGARETQYF. In DNA form, the CDR3 reads TGTGCCAGCAGCCGGATCCAGGGGGCACGAGAGACCCAGTACTTC.

This clone has just one count. Distinct nucleotide sequences in the sample also encode this CDR3. The CDR3 loop reads CASSLVSYNEQFF. As DNA, the CDR3 is TGTGCCAGCAGTTTAGTATCCTACAATGAGCAGTTCTTC. The genes are TRBV12-3 or TRBV12-4 and TRBJ2-1; D unresolved. The CDR3 is 13 residues long. The V end was cut by 1 base, the J end by 1 base, with 2 bases between.

CDR3: CASSYSMGALWTEAFF. The CDR3 bases are TGTGCCAGCAGTTACTCGATGGGGGCCCTCTGGACTGAAGCTTTCTTT. V usage is TRBV6-5 and J usage is TRBJ1-1; D is perhaps TRBD1 (6 bases). Trimming removed 0 bases from V and 5 bases from J, with 16 bases in between. The CDR3 is 16 residues long. Germline V CDR1 and CDR2: MNHEY, SVGAGI.

The table lists this clone with a count of one. V and J are TRBV7-2 and TRBJ2-7, with 10 bases fitting TRBD2. Germline V gives CDR1 SGHTA, CDR2 FQGNSA. Trimming took 6 bases from V and 6 from J; bases not matched to a gene: 5. The CDR3 runs 13 residues. The CDR3 nucleotides read TGTGCCAGCAGTTCTAGCGGGAGTGGCGAGCAGTACTTC. Amino acids: CASSSSGSGEQYF.

The rearrangement joins TRBV19 to TRBJ1-1; D not resolved. Germline CDR1 LNHDA, CDR2 SQIVND (reference sequence). The ends were cut back, 6 bases at V and 0 bases at J, with 14 bases in the middle. The CDR3 spans 15 residues. The CDR3 spells CASSRNEGLNTEAFF. CDR3 nucleotide sequence: TGTGCCAGTAGCCGGAATGAGGGATTGAACACTGAAGCTTTCTTT.

This chain links TRBV6-5 with TRBJ1-1, with unresolved D. The CDR3 is 13 residues long. Trimming left V 6 bases short and J 1 base short, with 9 bases between. The germline V gene encodes CDR1 MNHEY and CDR2 SVGAGI. The CDR3 DNA is TGTGCCAGCAGGGGGAATTGGAACACTGAAGCTTTCTTT. The encoded protein is CASRGNWNTEAFF.

This rearrangement joins TRBV27 to TRBJ2-7; no clear D. Germline V CDR1 and CDR2: MNHEY, SMNVEV (reference sequence). Trimming removed 0 bases from V and 6 bases from J, with 12 bases in between. The length of the CDR3 is 14 residues. CDR3 loop: CASSLSGRKREQYF. In nucleotides, the CDR3 is TGTGCCAGCAGTTTATCCGGCAGGAAACGCGAGCAGTACTTC.

The chain is built from TRBV12-5 and TRBJ1-1, with a weak D call TRBD1 (5 bases). This CDR3 region has 14 residues. V was shortened by 6 bases and J by 11 bases, with 22 bases between the two germline ends. CDR1 and CDR2 from the germline V gene are LGHNT and FRNRAP. The CDR3 here is CASGRGTDLPGAFF. The DNA of the CDR3 is TGTGCTAGTGGCCGCGGGACCGACCTTCCAGGGGCTTTCTTT.

The rearrangement joins TRBV9 to TRBJ1-3; D unclear. The CDR3 length is 15 residues. Germline CDR1 and CDR2: SGDLS and YYNGEE. Deletions cut 3 bases from V and 0 bases from J, with 10 bases between. The CDR3 region is CASSATVSSGNTIYF. The CDR3 DNA reads as TGTGCCAGCAGCGCTACAGTAAGCTCTGGAAACACCATATATTTT.

This clone was counted between two and nine times. CDR3 DNA: TGTGCCAGCAGCCCCAGGGAGTTAGCCTACGAGCAGTACTTC. It specifies CASSPRELAYEQYF. The rearrangement joins TRBV7-9 to TRBJ2-7, with D possibly being TRBD1 or TRBD2 (5 bases each). Germline CDR1 and CDR2: SEHNR and FQNEAQ (reference sequence). The V end was cut by 5 bases, the J end by 2 bases, with 13 bases between. CDR3 length equals 14 residues.

This CDR3 is CSVESVEGSGYEQYF. The CDR3 DNA follows: TGCAGCGTTGAATCTGTTGAAGGATCAGGCTACGAGCAGTACTTC. This sequence joins TRBV29-1 and TRBJ2-7; no clear D gene. Germline loops: CDR1 SQVTM, CDR2 ANQGSEA. This CDR3 comprises 15 residues. V was trimmed by 2 bases and J by 3 bases, leaving 17 bases between them.

The chain carries TRBV24-1 and TRBJ2-1; D call uncertain. V gave up 5 bases and J gave up 0 bases, with 7 bases separating them. Germline V gene sequence: CDR1 KGHDR, CDR2 SFDVKD. The CDR3 is 14 residues long. The CDR3 loop reads CATSGLSSYNEQFF. Written as DNA, the CDR3 is TGTGCCACCAGTGGACTGAGCTCCTACAATGAGCAGTTCTTC.